This T cell receptor (beta chain) was captured by sequencing in a study of OX40 agonist ivuxolimab in advanced cancers. Study-wide background: In this trial design, patients received ivuxolimab intravenously at 0.01 to 10 mg/kg every 2 weeks.

Libraries were prepared by immunoSEQ multiplex PCR; TCRdb keeps only in-frame clonotypes and omits some of them. This sample has around 44,000 clones, with around nine tenths found just once. Per germline, CDR1 MNHEY and CDR2 SMNVEV (reference sequence). With V trimmed by 10 bases and J by 3 bases, 15 bases remained unmatched. The CDR3 consists of 17 residues. A word on this clone: Its cognate antigen is unknown.

General study findings and limits: Within 6 weeks, CD4+ and CD8+ blood T cells expanded clonally at 0.1 to 3.0 mg/kg.

V gene TRBV27 combines with J gene TRBJ1-2, with 12 bases fitting TRBD1. This clonotype was sampled from an adult with an advanced solid tumor such as melanoma, head and neck, liver or kidney cancer. Source: CD4+ or CD8+ T cells sorted from blood, taken in a trial of the OX40 agonist ivuxolimab. In DNA form, the CDR3 reads TGTGCCACCAAACCCCTCGGGACAGGGGGCTGGGACTATGGCTACACCTTC. Its translation: CATKPLGTGGWDYGYTF.